This T cell receptor beta chain originates from a study of Ad26.COV2.S vaccination and SARS-CoV-2 variants. Study background: Administration of Ad26.COV2.S was intramuscular, either once or twice 56 days apart.

TCRdb keeps only in-frame clones here, not all; method: immunoSEQ multiplex PCR. The table has 300,000 to 400,000 clones, about 88% seen once. Described treatment: around 19 received Ad26.COV2.S at low or high dose, single or two shots; 5 received placebo; per-sample allocation not given. Samples were taken on day 63 after the first vaccine or placebo injection. Notes on the study in general: Spike-specific TCR breadth was greater in vaccine than placebo recipients. Post-vaccination breadth of spike-specific CD8+ and CD4+ T cell responses was reportedly substantial. Estimates derived from TCR breadth and depth analyses may have underestimated total T cell responses.

Regarding this clone: The antigen is undetermined. The sample has other DNA sequences that encode this CDR3 too.

The source was peripheral blood, collected in a trial of Ad26.COV2.S vaccine versus placebo. The sequence was collected from a person aged 18 to 59 who received the Ad26.COV2.S COVID-19 vaccine or a placebo.

The CDR3 here is CASSSDGYEQYF. The DNA for the CDR3 is TGTGCCAGCAGTTCGGACGGCTACGAGCAGTACTTC. The genes are TRBV11-2 and TRBJ2-7; unclear D gene. CDR1 is SGHAT and CDR2 is FQNNGV in the germline V gene. V was clipped by 6 bases and J by 3 bases, with 9 bases between them. The CDR3 sequence is 12 residues long.